Listed below are T cell receptor beta chains from one sample, sequenced in a study of T cell changes during pregnancy in multiple sclerosis. Some clones are missing from TCRdb's copy, which holds only in-frame ones; the method was immunoSEQ multiplex PCR. The table records about 27,000 clones, 75% to 90% of them present only once. Sequencing was performed on CD8+ T cells from peripheral blood mononuclear cells, taken in the second trimester of pregnancy. These receptors all stem from a female donor with multiple sclerosis, enrolled in a pregnancy study. Each CDR3 is given with its conserved first and last residue. The D gene is left open where the match is weak. Size is omitted from some rows. Given values are once, few, many or a class for expanded clones.

d_call | clone_size | j_call | v_call | cdr3_nt | cdr3_aa
- | - | TRBJ2-3 | TRBV5-6 | TGTGCCAGCAGCTTGTCCCAAGATACGCAGTATTTT | CASSLSQDTQYF
- | - | TRBJ2-3 | TRBV5-1 | TGCGCCAGCAGCTTGGCCTGGCCTCCTAGCACAGATACGCAGTATTTT | CASSLAWPPSTDTQYF
- | - | TRBJ2-7 | TRBV15 | TGTGCCACCAGCAGAGATCGGTCGGGACTCTACGAGCAGTACTTC | CATSRDRSGLYEQYF
- | - | TRBJ2-7 | TRBV14 | TGTGCCAGCAGCCAAGTCTTCGGTTTCTCCTACGAGCAGTACTTC | CASSQVFGFSYEQYF
- | - | TRBJ1-2 | TRBV27 | TGTGCCAGCAGTTTTCGGGGGAGGGACTATGGCTACACCTTC | CASSFRGRDYGYTF
TRBD2 | - | TRBJ2-1 | TRBV7-2 | TGTGCCAGCAGCCGGACTAGCGGTGACAATGAGCAGTTCTTC | CASSRTSGDNEQFF
TRBD2 | - | TRBJ2-3 | TRBV7-6 | TGTGCCAGCAGCTTAAGGTCGCGGGAGGGTTCAGATACGCAGTATTTT | CASSLRSREGSDTQYF
- | - | TRBJ1-2 | TRBV29-1 | TGCAGCGGGCGTGCGCTTATAGGGGAGGGGGACTATGGCTACACCTTC | CSGRALIGEGDYGYTF
- | - | TRBJ2-4 | TRBV7-9 | TGTGCCAGCAGCTTAGGGCCCAGGGCTCTAGCCAAAAACATTCAGTACTTC | CASSLGPRALAKNIQYF
TRBD2 | - | TRBJ2-7 | TRBV7-9 | TGTGCCAGCAGCTCGGGAGGCCGGGGTTACGAGCAGTACTTC | CASSSGGRGYEQYF
- | - | TRBJ2-1 | TRBV7-3 | TGTGCCAGCAGCTTAATTCAGGAGGGGGCGAGGGGTCCTTACAATGAGCAGTTCTTC | CASSLIQEGARGPYNEQFF
TRBD1 | - | TRBJ1-1 | TRBV19 | TGTGCCAGCGGGGTACAGGGGGCAGGCACTGAAGCTTTCTTT | CASGVQGAGTEAFF
TRBD1 | - | TRBJ2-7 | TRBV19 | TGTGCCAGTAGTATAGGGACAGGAACCTACGAGCAGTACTTC | CASSIGTGTYEQYF
TRBD1 | - | TRBJ2-7 | TRBV30 | TGTGCCTGGAGTTCGGGAACAGGGGGCTTCTACGAGCAGTACTTC | CAWSSGTGGFYEQYF
TRBD1 | - | TRBJ2-3 | TRBV28 | TGTGCCAGCAGTTACCCCCCCCGGACAGGCGCAGATACGCAGTATTTT | CASSYPPRTGADTQYF
TRBD1 | - | TRBJ2-7 | TRBV7-9 | TGTGCCAGCAGCTCAACCGGGACAGGGGGTAAGAGCTCCTACGAGCAGTACTTC | CASSSTGTGGKSSYEQYF
- | - | TRBJ1-2 | TRBV2 | TGTGCCAGCAGTGACCCCTATGAGGGTGGGAACTATGGCTACACCTTC | CASSDPYEGGNYGYTF
- | - | TRBJ2-2 | TRBV7-8 | TGTGCCAGCAGCCTCGGGGAGCTGTTTTTT | CASSLGELFF
TRBD2 | - | TRBJ2-3 | TRBV6-6 | TGTGCCAGCAGTTACTCCGCGGGAGTAAGGGCAGATACGCAGTATTTT | CASSYSAGVRADTQYF
TRBD1 | - | TRBJ2-5 | TRBV2 | TGTGCCAGCAGTGAAGCGGGACAGGGAGTTGGAGAGACCCAGTACTTC | CASSEAGQGVGETQYF
- | - | TRBJ1-5 | TRBV27 | TGTGCCAGCAGTGCCGCCGCTGCGGGGTTGGAGCCCCAGCATTTT | CASSAAAAGLEPQHF
TRBD2 | - | TRBJ2-7 | TRBV27 | TGTGCCAGCAGACTAGGGACTAGCGGGTCCTACGAGCAGTACTTC | CASRLGTSGSYEQYF
TRBD1 | - | TRBJ2-7 | TRBV7-6 | TGTGCCAGCAGCTTAGGCACCCGAGACAGGGTGGGCGAGCAGTACTTC | CASSLGTRDRVGEQYF
TRBD2 | few | TRBJ2-7 | TRBV4-2 | TGTGCCAGCAGCCAAGATCCAGGACTAGCGAGCCTCAGGCGGACCTACGAGCAGTACTTC | CASSQDPGLASLRRTYEQYF
- | few | TRBJ1-1 | TRBV27 | TGTGCCACCACCCTAGGCACTGAAGCTTTCTTT | CATTLGTEAFF
TRBD1 | - | TRBJ1-1 | TRBV29-1 | TGCAGCGTGGACGCCAGGGGGCGCCTTCGATTGAACACTGAAGCTTTCTTT | CSVDARGRLRLNTEAFF
TRBD2 | - | TRBJ2-5 | TRBV7-2 | TGTGCCAGCAGCTTAGAAGTAGCGGGAGGGCTTGAGACCCAGTACTTC | CASSLEVAGGLETQYF
- | - | TRBJ2-1 | TRBV29-1 | TGCAGCGTTGAAGAAGGGAGCGTCGGGTACAATGAGCAGTTCTTC | CSVEEGSVGYNEQFF
TRBD2 | - | TRBJ2-1 | TRBV7-8 | TGTGCCAGCATCCGGATAGCGGGAGTCAATGAGCAGTTCTTC | CASIRIAGVNEQFF
TRBD1 | - | TRBJ1-1 | TRBV18 | TGTGCCAGCTCGGGGACAGCAACAGAAGCTTTCTTT | CASSGTATEAFF
- | - | TRBJ1-5 | TRBV4-3 | TGCGCCAGCAGCCAAGATAGAAATAGCAATCAGCCCCAGCATTTT | CASSQDRNSNQPQHF
- | - | TRBJ2-2 | TRBV28 | TGTGCCAGCAGTTTTCAGGGCGGCGGGGAGCTGTTTTTT | CASSFQGGGELFF
- | - | TRBJ2-2 | TRBV15 | TGTGCCACCAGCACCCAGATAGCGGTCGGGGAGCTGTTTTTT | CATSTQIAVGELFF
TRBD2 | - | TRBJ2-7 | TRBV7-2 | TGTGCCAGCAGCTTAGTCCGAGCGGGAGGGGTCTCCTACGAGCAGTACTTC | CASSLVRAGGVSYEQYF
- | - | TRBJ2-7 | TRBV11-2 | TGTGCCAGCAGAACAACCAACAGCTACGAGCAGTACTTC | CASRTTNSYEQYF
TRBD1 | - | TRBJ2-3 | TRBV5-1 | TGCGCCAGCAGCTTGGAGGGACAGGGTACCGATACGCAGTATTTT | CASSLEGQGTDTQYF
- | - | TRBJ1-1 | TRBV21-1 | TGTGCCAGCAGCAAAGGAAAAGGGGGACAGGGTTTGATCAACACTGAAGCTTTCTTT | CASSKGKGGQGLINTEAFF
- | medium-sized | TRBJ2-1 | TRBV19 | TGTGCCAGTAGCCTCCCGGGACTCCCGGGCAATGAGCAGTTCTTC | CASSLPGLPGNEQFF
TRBD1 | - | TRBJ2-7 | TRBV30 | TGTGCCTGGGCGATAGCCGGGACAGGGGATTTCTACGAGCAGTACTTC | CAWAIAGTGDFYEQYF
- | - | TRBJ2-7 | TRBV5-1 | TGCGCCAGCAGCTTCTCTAGCATGTTCGTTTACGAGCAGTACTTC | CASSFSSMFVYEQYF
- | - | TRBJ1-1 | TRBV9 | TGTGCCAGCAGCGTAGGAGGAACAGGGCCCGCTGAAGCTTTCTTT | CASSVGGTGPAEAFF
- | once | TRBJ2-3 | TRBV5-4 | TGTGCCAGCAGCTTAGCGGGCGGCACAGATACGCAGTATTTT | CASSLAGGTDTQYF
TRBD2 | - | TRBJ2-5 | TRBV5-1 | TGCGCCAGCAGCTTGTTTATAGCGGGAGGTCCAGAGACCCAGTACTTC | CASSLFIAGGPETQYF
- | - | TRBJ2-3 | TRBV6-5 | TGTGCCAGCAGTGGCACGATTAGCACAGATACGCAGTATTTT | CASSGTISTDTQYF
TRBD2 | - | TRBJ2-7 | TRBV4-1 | TGCGCCAGCAGCCATTCCCCGGGACTAGCGGGAGTTCGGGAGCAGTACTTC | CASSHSPGLAGVREQYF
- | - | TRBJ2-1 | TRBV4-1 | TGCGCCAGCAGCCAAGTGATAGCGGCACGCACCTACAATGAGCAGTTCTTC | CASSQVIAARTYNEQFF
TRBD1 | - | TRBJ1-5 | TRBV6-1 | TGTGCCAGCATCGGGGTAGGGGGCCAGCCCCAGCATTTT | CASIGVGGQPQHF
- | medium-sized | TRBJ2-2 | TRBV4-2 | TGTGCCAGCAGCCAAGAGGAGCAAGAAACCGGGGAGCTGTTTTTT | CASSQEEQETGELFF
TRBD1 | - | TRBJ2-5 | TRBV5-6 | TGTGCCAGCAGCTTTTGGGACAGGGAGACCCAGTACTTC | CASSFWDRETQYF
- | - | TRBJ2-7 | TRBV4-3 | TGCGCCAGCAGCCAATTCGTAAAGCGCGACGAGCAGTACTTC | CASSQFVKRDEQYF
- | - | TRBJ2-2 | TRBV4-3 | TGCGCCAGCAGCCAAGGCGAGGAGCTGTTTTTT | CASSQGEELFF
- | - | TRBJ2-1 | TRBV4-2 | TGTGCCAGCAGCCAAGTAATAGCCTCCTACAATGAGCAGTTCTTC | CASSQVIASYNEQFF
- | - | TRBJ2-7 | TRBV6-5 | TGTGCCAGCAGTTATTCTTACAGGTTGCACGAGCAGTACTTC | CASSYSYRLHEQYF